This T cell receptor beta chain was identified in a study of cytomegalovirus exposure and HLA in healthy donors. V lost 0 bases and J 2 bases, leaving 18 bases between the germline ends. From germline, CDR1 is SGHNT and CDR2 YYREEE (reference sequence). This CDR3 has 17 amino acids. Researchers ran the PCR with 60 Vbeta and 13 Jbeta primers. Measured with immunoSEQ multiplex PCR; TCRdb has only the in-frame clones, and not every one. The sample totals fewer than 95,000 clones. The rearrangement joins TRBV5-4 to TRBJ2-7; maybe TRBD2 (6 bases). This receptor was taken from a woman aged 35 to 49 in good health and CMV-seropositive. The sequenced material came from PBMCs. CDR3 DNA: TGTGCCAGCAGCTTGGGGCGAGGGGCGGGAATGGCCTACGAGCAGTACTTC. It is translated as CASSLGRGAGMAYEQYF.